What follows are 30 T cell receptor beta chains derived from one specimen sequenced in a study of circulating CD8 cells and anti-PD-1 response in melanoma. The QIAseq Immune Repertoire TCR panel built the libraries from roughly 16 ng of total RNA. Using its own MiXCR run on the reads, TCRdb lists one record per CDR3 protein. The sample carries about 220 distinct CDR3 sequences, roughly 12% recorded once. From live CD3+CD8+TCRalphabeta+ cells, four PD-1 and/or TIGIT subsets were sorted. The sequenced sample was CD8+ T cells from PBMCs, obtained at baseline or after one month of anti-PD-1 therapy (not recorded which). The receptors derive from a human donor with melanoma.

This clonotype rates as medium-sized. The CDR3 is CASSLSAGVSYEQYF. Here the CDR3 DNA reads TGTGCCAGCAGCTTATCAGCGGGGGTCTCCTACGAGCAGTACTTC. The chain uses TRBV7-2 and TRBJ2-7, with 8 bases aligning to TRBD2. The CDR3 has 15 residues. Trimming removed 2 bases from V and 0 bases from J; junction bases left unmatched: 3. The V gene's germline CDR1 is SGHTA and CDR2 FQGNSA.

With regard to this clonotype: A much larger clone lies one base from this, so it may be a read error. Lacking the conserved final phenylalanine or tryptophan, this CDR3 likely reflects a read error. This chain joins TRBV6-1 and TRBJ1-5; D is undetermined. With 8 bases removed from V and 5 bases from J, the gap between germline ends came to 13 bases. The CDR3 totals 13 residues. Germline CDR1 is MNHNS and CDR2 is SASEGT. The CDR3 loop is CASVPDVYQPQHL. The CDR3 DNA follows: TGTGCCAGCGTCCCTGACGTTTATCAGCCCCAGCATCTT.

Relative to its sample, this clonotype is large (0.1 to 1%). The chain couples TRBV29-1 to TRBJ2-1, with 7 bases that match TRBD2. Per the germline V gene, CDR1 is SQVTM and CDR2 is ANQGSEA. The V and J ends lost 6 bases and 2 bases, in that order; junction bases with no gene match: 10. The CDR3 sequence is 15 residues long. DNA for the CDR3: TGCAGCGTGCTAGCGGCCAAGAAGGCCTACAATGAGCAGTTCTTC. As protein: CSVLAAKKAYNEQFF.

This clonotype is termed medium-sized. The genes are TRBV7-9 and TRBJ2-7; tentatively, D is TRBD2 (5 bases). This CDR3 contains 15 residues. V gave up 4 bases and J gave up 2 bases, with 15 bases separating them. The germline CDR1 and CDR2 sequences are SEHNR and FQNEAQ (reference sequence). This CDR3 is CASSSPLREPYEQYF. The CDR3 coding sequence is TGTGCCAGCAGCTCCCCTTTGAGGGAGCCCTACGAGCAGTACTTC.

By sample fraction, this clonotype is large. The chain uses TRBV28 and TRBJ1-5; TRBD1 is a possible D gene (5 bases). The CDR3 runs to 15 residues. Per the germline V gene, CDR1 is MDHEN and CDR2 is SYDVKM. Trimming cost V 7 bases and J 5 bases, with 18 bases left between them. CDR3 nucleotide sequence: TGTGCCAGCACCCCATATGGGGGGAGCGATCAGCCCCAGCATTTT. The encoded protein is CASTPYGGSDQPQHF.

Judged by abundance, this clonotype is medium-sized. The chain links TRBV20-1 to TRBJ2-7; the D gene is possibly TRBD2 (6 bases). This CDR3 contains 13 residues. Per the germline V gene, CDR1 is DFQATT and CDR2 is SNEGSKA (reference sequence). Trimming stripped 3 bases from V and 3 bases from J, with 12 bases between. The DNA for the CDR3 is TGCAGTGCTAGTGGGCAGGAGGGCTACGAGCAGTACTTC. Amino acids: CSASGQEGYEQYF.

By share, this clonotype counts as large. The junction departs from the called germline gene at one end, perhaps through a read error. The J gene is TRBJ2-1, the V gene TRBV7-2; D is possibly TRBD2 (6 bases). The CDR3 covers 14 residues. CDR1 and CDR2 from the germline V gene are SGHTA and FQGNSA. The CDR3 nucleotides read TGTGCCAGCAGCTTTGCGGGGCCCCACAATGAGCAGCTCTTC. Protein: CASSFAGPHNEQLF.

The chain recombines TRBV19 with TRBJ2-5; 10 bases map to TRBD1. The ends lost 5 bases at V and 5 bases at J; junction bases unmatched: 8. The CDR3 sequence is 15 residues long. The V gene's germline CDR1 is LNHDA and CDR2 SQIVND (reference sequence). The CDR3 DNA follows: TGTGCCAGTAGTCGTTTCGACAGGGGGCATGAGACCCAGTACTTC. Its translation is CASSRFDRGHETQYF. The full variable domain, with the rest looked up from reference TRBV19 and TRBJ2-5, is DGGITQSPKYLFRKEGQNVTLSCEQNLNHDAMYWYRQDPGQGLRLIYYSQIVNDFQKGDIAEGYSVSREKKESFPLTVTSAQKNPTAFYLCASSRFDRGHETQYFGPGTRLLVL.

Judged by abundance, this clonotype is medium-sized. The chain joins TRBV20-1 to TRBJ1-3, with TRBD1 identical over 7 bases. The junction had 6 bases not matched to a gene; V was cut back by 5 bases and J by 2 bases. The germline gives CDR1 DFQATT, CDR2 SNEGSKA (reference sequence). This CDR3 is 14 amino acids long. The CDR3 nucleotides read TGCAGTGCTGCCCCAGGGGGAACTGGAAACACCATATATTTT. Protein sequence: CSAAPGGTGNTIYF.

This clonotype is termed large (0.1 to 1%). This chain connects TRBV28 to TRBJ2-7; 8 bases fit TRBD2. Germline-derived CDR1 and CDR2 are MDHEN and SYDVKM. The CDR3 has 16 amino acids. After removal of 2 bases from V and 0 bases from J, the junction contained 6 bases not matched to a gene. The CDR3: CASSLTVAGGSYEQYF. The DNA of the CDR3 is TGTGCCAGCAGTTTAACGGTCGCGGGAGGCTCCTACGAGCAGTACTTC.

This clonotype is large within its sample. V gene TRBV7-2 combines with J gene TRBJ2-1; TRBD2 aligns across 8 bases. J was trimmed by 4 bases and V by 5 bases; bases with no gene match: 25. This CDR3 has 21 amino acids. Germline-derived CDR1 and CDR2 are SGHTA and FQGNSA. CDR3 coding DNA: TGTGCCAGCAGCCGAACCCTACTAGCGGAGACCTTCAAACCGGTTTACAATGAGCAGTTCTTC. It translates to CASSRTLLAETFKPVYNEQFF.

This clonotype counts as medium-sized. J is TRBJ2-5 and V is TRBV4-2; TRBD2 agrees at 11 bases. Trimming removed 1 base from V and 5 bases from J; junction bases left unmatched: 12. From germline, CDR1 is LGHNA and CDR2 YNFKEQ. The CDR3 has 18 residues. The CDR3 sequence is CASSQVKKTSGVGETQYF. Written as DNA, the CDR3 is TGTGCCAGCAGCCAAGTAAAGAAGACTAGCGGGGTTGGGGAGACCCAGTACTTC.

Relative to its sample, this clonotype is medium-sized. The chain joins TRBV2 to TRBJ2-1; D may match TRBD1 or TRBD2 (6 bases each). The germline V and J ends were trimmed by 3 bases and 0 bases, with 9 bases remaining between them. Germline values: CDR1 SNHLY, CDR2 FYNNEI. There are 15 residues in the CDR3. CDR3 residues: CASSDPGASYNEQFF. The CDR3 coding sequence is TGTGCCAGCAGTGATCCGGGGGCCTCCTACAATGAGCAGTTCTTC. Full variable domain (remainder filled in from reference TRBV2 and TRBJ2-1): EPEVTQTPSHQVTQMGQEVILRCVPISNHLYFYWYRQILGQKVEFLVSFYNNEISEKSEIFDDQFSVERPDGSNFTLKIRSTKLEDSAMYFCASSDPGASYNEQFFGPGTRLTVL.

In its sample, this clonotype is medium-sized. The rearrangement joins TRBV13 to TRBJ2-5; TRBD1 matches at 9 bases. There are 15 residues in the CDR3. Trimming cost V 8 bases and J 4 bases; bases outside gene matches: 11. From germline, CDR1 is PRHDT and CDR2 FYEKMQ (reference sequence). The CDR3 DNA reads TGTGCCAGCGGGCCCTTCTCGGACAGGGGAGAGACCCAGTACTTC. Translating it yields CASGPFSDRGETQYF.

This clonotype rates as large (0.1 to 1%). The chain recombines TRBV19 with TRBJ2-7, with 13 nucleotides matching TRBD2. This CDR3 spans 16 amino acids. J lost 3 bases, V lost 5 bases, and 7 bases had no gene match. From germline, CDR1 is LNHDA and CDR2 SQIVND (reference sequence). CDR3 DNA sequence: TGTGCCAGTAGTGTCGGACTAGCGGGAGCATACTACGAGCAGTACTTC. Amino acid sequence: CASSVGLAGAYYEQYF.

By proportion, this clonotype is large. V is TRBV2 and J is TRBJ2-1; possible D gene TRBD2, 5 bases. Germline CDR1 reads SNHLY; CDR2 reads FYNNEI. The V and J ends lost 2 bases and 0 bases respectively, with 17 bases between them. The CDR3 consists of 18 residues. DNA of the CDR3: TGTGCCAGCAGTGAATCCCCGCCACTAGTAAGCTCCTACAATGAGCAGTTCTTC. Translating gives CASSESPPLVSSYNEQFF. The entire variable domain, with the rest obtained from reference TRBV2 and TRBJ2-1, is as follows: EPEVTQTPSHQVTQMGQEVILRCVPISNHLYFYWYRQILGQKVEFLVSFYNNEISEKSEIFDDQFSVERPDGSNFTLKIRSTKLEDSAMYFCASSESPPLVSSYNEQFFGPGTRLTVL.

By its share, this clonotype is large. J is TRBJ1-5 and V is TRBV20-1; unclear D gene. This CDR3 has 16 amino acids. CDR1 and CDR2 (germline): DFQATT, SNEGSKA (reference sequence). Trimming removed 3 bases from V and 1 base from J, with 16 bases in between. CDR3 DNA sequence: TGCAGTGCTAGTAGTCCGGCCTTGCCGAGCAATCAGCCCCAGCATTTT. Translating gives CSASSPALPSNQPQHF.

This clonotype is deemed medium-sized. V and J are TRBV30 and TRBJ2-2; D may be TRBD1 or TRBD2 (6 bases each). CDR1 and CDR2 (germline): GTSNPN, SVGIG (reference sequence). Deletions cut 1 base from V and 6 bases from J, with 9 bases between. The CDR3 length is 13 residues. The CDR3 DNA sequence: TGTGCCTGGAGTGGTCGGGGGCCCGGGGAGCTGTTTTTT. Translation: CAWSGRGPGELFF.

This clonotype is medium-sized. This rearrangement joins TRBV28 to TRBJ2-7; D is uncertain. CDR1 MDHEN and CDR2 SYDVKM come from the germline V gene. This CDR3 contains 13 residues. Deletions cut 4 bases from V and 3 bases from J, with 10 bases between. This CDR3 is CASSSGRFYEQYF. CDR3 DNA sequence: TGTGCCAGCAGTTCTGGACGGTTCTACGAGCAGTACTTC.

This clonotype is labeled medium-sized. J is TRBJ2-1 and V is TRBV18, with D perhaps being TRBD1 or TRBD2 (6 bases each). Germline CDR1 KGHSH, CDR2 LQKENI. V was shortened by 2 bases and J by 0 bases, with 14 bases between the two germline ends. The CDR3 has 17 amino acids. The CDR3 region has the DNA TGTGCCAGCTCACCAGTAATCGGGGGCCTCTCCTACAATGAGCAGTTCTTC. Translated, it gives CASSPVIGGLSYNEQFF.

This clonotype rates as large. V is TRBV27 and J is TRBJ2-7, with D possibly called TRBD1 or TRBD2 (5 bases each). V dropped 3 bases and J dropped 2 bases, with 8 bases sitting between them. CDR1 MNHEY and CDR2 SMNVEV come from the germline V gene (reference sequence). This CDR3 comprises 13 residues. CDR3 bases: TGTGCCAGCAGTTTCGGGGCCGCCTACGAGCAGTACTTC. Encoded protein: CASSFGAAYEQYF.

Judged by abundance, this clonotype is large. The chain has TRBV18 and TRBJ2-1, with D uncertain. Germline V CDR1 and CDR2: KGHSH, LQKENI. The CDR3 has 15 residues. V was shortened by 0 bases and J by 5 bases, with 11 bases between the two germline ends. The CDR3 nucleotides are TGTGCCAGCTCACCACCATTGGACGCCGACAATGAGCAGTTCTTC. It yields the protein CASSPPLDADNEQFF.

This clonotype is judged large (0.1 to 1%). This chain joins TRBV7-8 and TRBJ2-2; a weak D match, TRBD2 (5 bases). Trimming removed 6 bases from V and 5 bases from J, with 19 bases in between. The CDR3 loop spans 16 amino acids. From germline, CDR1 is SGHVS and CDR2 FQNEAQ. The CDR3 spells CASSGIGILGTGELFF. CDR3 in DNA: TGTGCCAGCAGTGGGATCGGGATCCTGGGAACCGGGGAGCTGTTTTTT.

This rearrangement joins TRBV2 to TRBJ2-3, with 7 bases matching TRBD2. CDR1 and CDR2 from the germline V gene are SNHLY and FYNNEI. V dropped 4 bases and J dropped 2; count of bases not matched to a gene: 9. There are 16 residues in the CDR3. As DNA, the CDR3 is TGTGCCAGCAGTGCCACTCTAGCGGAAACCACAGATACGCAGTATTTT. Its translation is CASSATLAETTDTQYF. Full variable domain (outside the CDR3, taken from reference TRBV2 and TRBJ2-3): EPEVTQTPSHQVTQMGQEVILRCVPISNHLYFYWYRQILGQKVEFLVSFYNNEISEKSEIFDDQFSVERPDGSNFTLKIRSTKLEDSAMYFCASSATLAETTDTQYFGPGTRLTVL.

This clonotype is judged large. The junction does not match germline at one end; this may be a read error. This rearrangement joins TRBV19 to TRBJ1-1, with unresolved D. The CDR3 is 13 amino acids. The V gene's germline CDR1 is LNHDA and CDR2 SQIVND (reference sequence). The CDR3 nucleotides are TGTGCCAGTAGACAGCGGGTAGGCACTGAAGCCTTCTTT. Translating gives CASRQRVGTEAFF.

In this sample, this clonotype is large (0.1 to 1%). The rearrangement links TRBV20-1 to TRBJ2-7; TRBD1 aligns across 10 bases. From germline, CDR1 is DFQATT and CDR2 SNEGSKA (reference sequence). The junction had 6 bases not matched to a gene; V was cut back by 6 bases and J by 4 bases. CDR3 size: 13 residues. The CDR3 protein is CSARTGGSYEQYF. The CDR3 DNA is TGCAGTGCCCGGACAGGGGGGTCGTACGAGCAGTACTTC.

Concerning this clonotype itself: Being one base from a much bigger clone, this may be a read error. The V and J genes are TRBV20-1 and TRBJ1-2, with 7 bases matching TRBD1. V shed 6 bases and J 1 base; nucleotides not matched to a gene: 8. This CDR3 is built from 14 residues. CDR1 is DFQATT, CDR2 SNEGSKA, per germline (reference sequence). The CDR3 DNA is TGCAGTGCACAGGGGAGGAAGCATAACTATGGCTACACCTTC. Its translation is CSAQGRKHNYGYTF.

Judged by abundance, this clonotype is medium-sized. The rearrangement uses TRBV20-1 and TRBJ2-3; TRBD1 matches at 8 bases. The CDR3 has 14 residues. Germline CDR1 and CDR2: DFQATT and SNEGSKA (reference sequence). Losses at the gene ends were 8 bases for V and 2 bases for J; bases not matched to a gene: 9. The CDR3 region is CSTQQGEATDTQYF. Here the CDR3 DNA reads TGCAGTACGCAACAGGGGGAAGCCACAGATACGCAGTATTTT.

This clonotype is large. This sequence joins TRBV19 and TRBJ2-4, with 7 bases lining up with TRBD1. The CDR3 extends over 13 amino acids. J was trimmed by 6 bases and V by 7 bases; bases with no gene match: 6. The germline CDR1 and CDR2 sequences are LNHDA and SQIVND (reference sequence). The CDR3 loop reads CASIGDSRNIQYF. In DNA form, the CDR3 reads TGTGCCAGTATAGGGGACAGCCGAAACATTCAGTACTTC. Complete variable domain (other parts from reference TRBV19 and TRBJ2-4): DGGITQSPKYLFRKEGQNVTLSCEQNLNHDAMYWYRQDPGQGLRLIYYSQIVNDFQKGDIAEGYSVSREKKESFPLTVTSAQKNPTAFYLCASIGDSRNIQYFGAGTRLSVL.

Within the sample, this clonotype is medium-sized. This chain joins TRBV9 and TRBJ2-1; 8 bases fit TRBD2. Losses at the gene ends were 4 bases for V and 6 bases for J; bases not matched to a gene: 12. CDR1 and CDR2 from the germline V gene are SGDLS and YYNGEE. This CDR3 has 16 amino acids. The CDR3 nucleotides read TGTGCCAGCAGCCGGCCTAGCGGGCTCAACCCCAATGAGCAGTTCTTC. Its translation is CASSRPSGLNPNEQFF.